The clone carrying this T cell receptor beta chain was observed many times. Antigen unknown. CDR3 length equals 14 residues. CDR1 and CDR2 from the germline V gene are MDHEN and SYDVKM. V lost 7 bases and J 0 bases, leaving 12 bases between the germline ends. This entry is derived from a study of T-cell reconstitution after alpha-beta-depleted transplantation in children. Study-wide findings and caveats: Hyperexpanded clones declined; after one year, newly produced T cells mostly supplied diversity.

It was with unique molecular identifiers that the TCRbeta library was prepared. Via MiXCR, TCRdb re-called the PCR reads, giving one row per CDR3 protein. The sample carries some 220,000 distinct CDR3 sequences, approximately 11% recorded once. The material sequenced was PBMCs, taken before TCRalphabeta/CD19-depleted stem cell transplant. This receptor was obtained from a child younger than two with acute myeloid leukemia, due to receive a stem cell transplant. V and J are TRBV28 and TRBJ1-2, with D possibly TRBD1 on 6 matching bases. Here the CDR3 DNA reads TGTGCCAGCATGTTCACAGGGCCTAACTATGGCTACACCTTC. It is translated as CASMFTGPNYGYTF.